The clone carrying this T cell receptor (beta chain) was found many times. No antigen is known for it. The entry originates in a study of T-cell reconstitution after alpha-beta-depleted transplantation in children. Study findings and constraints: Among T cells one year after transplant, newly produced cells accounted for most counts and diversity. The study traced high day-60 TCRbeta diversity in some patients to surviving recipient T cells and thymic progenitors. Several hundred graft clones that had expanded were reportedly the source of alpha-beta T cells about two months after transplant.

Unique molecular identifiers were built into the TCRbeta library. Via MiXCR, TCRdb re-called the PCR reads, giving one row per CDR3 protein. Of over 15,000 distinct CDR3 sequences in the sample, around an eighth were seen once. V dropped 3 bases and J dropped 8 bases, with 16 bases sitting between them. The CDR3 length is 14 residues. CDR1 and CDR2 from the germline V gene are KGHSH and LQKENI. The chain recombines TRBV18 with TRBJ1-2; no firm D call. This sequence was found in a boy younger than two who had a stem cell transplant for Wiskott-Aldrich syndrome, so the T cells may come from the graft donor. This specimen was PBMCs, mostly from graft donor cells, taken 180 days after TCRalphabeta/CD19-depleted stem cell transplant. CDR3 in amino acids: CASSPWLGRRGYTF. In nucleotides, the CDR3 is TGTGCCAGCTCACCGTGGCTCGGGAGGAGAGGCTACACCTTC.